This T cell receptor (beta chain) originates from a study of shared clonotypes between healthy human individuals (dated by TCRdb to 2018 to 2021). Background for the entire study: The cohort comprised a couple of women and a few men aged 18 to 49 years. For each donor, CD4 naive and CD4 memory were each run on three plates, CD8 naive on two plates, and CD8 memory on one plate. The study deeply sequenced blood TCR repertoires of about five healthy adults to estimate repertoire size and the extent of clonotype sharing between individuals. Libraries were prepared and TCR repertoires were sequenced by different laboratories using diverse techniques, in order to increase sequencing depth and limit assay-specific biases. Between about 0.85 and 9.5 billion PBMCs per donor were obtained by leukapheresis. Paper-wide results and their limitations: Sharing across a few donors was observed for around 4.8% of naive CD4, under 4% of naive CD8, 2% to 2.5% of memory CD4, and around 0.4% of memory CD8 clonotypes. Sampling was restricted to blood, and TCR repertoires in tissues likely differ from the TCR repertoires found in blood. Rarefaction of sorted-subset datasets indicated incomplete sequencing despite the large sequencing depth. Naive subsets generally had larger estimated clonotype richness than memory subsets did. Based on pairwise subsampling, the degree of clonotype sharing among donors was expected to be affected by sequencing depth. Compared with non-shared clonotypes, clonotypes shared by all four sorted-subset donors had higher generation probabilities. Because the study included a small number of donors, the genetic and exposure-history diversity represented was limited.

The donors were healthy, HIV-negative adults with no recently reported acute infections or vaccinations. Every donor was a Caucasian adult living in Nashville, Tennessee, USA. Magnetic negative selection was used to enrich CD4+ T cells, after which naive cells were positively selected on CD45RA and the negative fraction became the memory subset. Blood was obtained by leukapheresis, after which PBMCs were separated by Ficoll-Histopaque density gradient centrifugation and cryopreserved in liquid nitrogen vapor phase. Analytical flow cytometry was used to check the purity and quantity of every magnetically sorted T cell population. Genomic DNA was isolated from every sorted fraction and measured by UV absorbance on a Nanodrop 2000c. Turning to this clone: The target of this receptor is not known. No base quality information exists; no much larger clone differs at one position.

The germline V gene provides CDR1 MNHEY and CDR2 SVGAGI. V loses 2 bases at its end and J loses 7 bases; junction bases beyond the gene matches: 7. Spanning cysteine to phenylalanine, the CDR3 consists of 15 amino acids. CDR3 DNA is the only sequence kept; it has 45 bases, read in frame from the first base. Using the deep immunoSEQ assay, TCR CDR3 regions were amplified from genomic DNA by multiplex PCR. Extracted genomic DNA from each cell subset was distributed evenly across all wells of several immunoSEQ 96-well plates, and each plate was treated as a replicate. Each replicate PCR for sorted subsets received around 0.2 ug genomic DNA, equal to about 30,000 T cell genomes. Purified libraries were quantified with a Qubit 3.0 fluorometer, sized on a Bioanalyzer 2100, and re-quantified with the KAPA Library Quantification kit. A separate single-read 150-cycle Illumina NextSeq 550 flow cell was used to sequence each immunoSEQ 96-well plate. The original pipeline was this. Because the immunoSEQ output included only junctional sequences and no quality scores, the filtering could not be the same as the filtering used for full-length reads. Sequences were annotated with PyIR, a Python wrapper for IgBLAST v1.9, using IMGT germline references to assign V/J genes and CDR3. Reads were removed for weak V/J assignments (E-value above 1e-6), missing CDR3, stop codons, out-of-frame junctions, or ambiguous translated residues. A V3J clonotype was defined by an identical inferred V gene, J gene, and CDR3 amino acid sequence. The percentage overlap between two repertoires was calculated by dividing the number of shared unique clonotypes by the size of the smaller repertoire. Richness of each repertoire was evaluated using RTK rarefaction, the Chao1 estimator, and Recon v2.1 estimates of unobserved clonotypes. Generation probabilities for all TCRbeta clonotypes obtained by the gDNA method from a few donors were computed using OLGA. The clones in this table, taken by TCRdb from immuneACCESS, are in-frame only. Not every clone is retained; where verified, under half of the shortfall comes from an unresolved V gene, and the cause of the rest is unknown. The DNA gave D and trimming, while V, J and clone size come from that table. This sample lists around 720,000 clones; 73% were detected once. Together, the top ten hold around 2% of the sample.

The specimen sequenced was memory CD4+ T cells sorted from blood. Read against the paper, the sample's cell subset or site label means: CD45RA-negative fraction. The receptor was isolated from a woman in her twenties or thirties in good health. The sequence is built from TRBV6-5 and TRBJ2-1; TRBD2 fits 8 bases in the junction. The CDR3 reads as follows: CASSYGSGSRNEQFF. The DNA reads TGTGCCAGCAGTTACGGAAGCGGGAGTCGGAATGAGCAGTTCTTC.